Listed below are T cell receptor beta chains from one sample, sequenced in a study of T-cell memory formation after mild COVID-19. Via MiXCR, TCRdb re-called the 5' RACE reads, giving one row per CDR3 protein. The sample has 350,000 to 450,000 distinct CDR3 sequences, around 20% seen once; the top ten hold approximately 8.4%. Sequencing used PBMCs or a T cell subset sorted from them (not recorded which). Receptor source: an adult woman who had mild COVID-19 (a few samples of this study predate the infection). Cell type and time point are not known. Each CDR3 is given without its conserved first and last residue. The order of the fields is V gene, clone size, CDR3 length, CDR3 protein. Expanded clones get a size class; other rows say once, few or many, or leave the size out.

TRBV20-1 few 13 SASQGVFSSQPQH
TRBV24-1 . 11 ATSGDSTDTQY
TRBV6-5 . 13 ASSYAGPWGEKLF
TRBV27 many 11 ASSLAGPGELF
TRBV4-1 . 12 ASSQGSRSYEQY
TRBV5-1 few 14 ASSLELAGLYNEQF
TRBV6-2/TRBV6-3 few 10 ASNRGSQPQH
TRBV20-1 few 12 SASTLRADNEQF
TRBV10-3 . 15 AISPGLAGGGADTQY
TRBV9 few 12 ASSVDDRGYEQY
TRBV7-6 many 14 ASSLAGTGPANEQF